This is a list of T cell receptor beta chains from one sample in a study of cytomegalovirus exposure and HLA in healthy donors. Profiled with immunoSEQ multiplex PCR; TCRdb holds only in-frame clones, not every one. The table lists 150,000 to 200,000 clones, over 60% of them singletons, with 1.1% in the top ten. Sample: PBMCs. Source of these receptors: a woman aged 40 to 50 in good health and CMV-seronegative. Each CDR3 is given with its conserved first and last residue. D genes are given only for firm matches. A clone size is listed for some rows: how often the clone was seen (once, few, many), or a class if it is expanded.

D gene,clone size,V gene,J gene,CDR3 protein,CDR3 DNA
-,few,TRBV29-1,TRBJ1-1,CSALGRSSTEAFF,TGCAGCGCCCTGGGCCGATCAAGCACTGAAGCTTTCTTT
TRBD2,-,TRBV10-3,TRBJ2-3,CAISDGAGTTDTQYF,TGTGCCATCAGTGATGGAGCGGGAACCACAGATACGCAGTATTTT
-,-,TRBV7-3,TRBJ2-3,CASSEGGDTQYF,TGTGCCAGCAGCGAGGGGGGGGATACGCAGTATTTT
TRBD1,-,TRBV19,TRBJ2-5,CASSLKKRTGERETQYF,TGTGCCAGTAGCCTGAAGAAAAGGACAGGGGAGAGAGAGACCCAGTACTTC
-,-,TRBV19,TRBJ1-2,CASSIGNRVSGYTF,TGTGCCAGTAGTATAGGGAACAGGGTGAGTGGCTACACCTTC
TRBD1,-,TRBV6-4,TRBJ1-2,CASSDQGQGARGYTF,TGTGCCAGCAGTGACCAGGGGCAGGGGGCGCGAGGCTACACCTTC
-,-,TRBV19,TRBJ2-2,CASSTQGRSTGELFF,TGTGCCAGTAGTACACAGGGTAGGAGCACCGGGGAGCTGTTTTTT
-,-,TRBV21-1,TRBJ1-1,CASSRWPGHYEAFF,TGTGCCAGCAGCAGATGGCCAGGCCATTATGAAGCTTTCTTT
-,-,TRBV7-2,TRBJ2-1,CASSLQEVNEQFF,TGTGCCAGCAGCTTACAGGAGGTCAATGAGCAGTTCTTC
-,-,TRBV27,TRBJ2-1,CASSLRHLREQFF,TGTGCCAGCAGTTTAAGACATCTCCGTGAGCAGTTCTTC
TRBD1,-,TRBV19,TRBJ1-5,CASSIRQGVQPQHF,TGTGCCAGTAGTATTAGACAGGGGGTGCAGCCCCAGCATTTT
-,-,TRBV28,TRBJ1-3,CASSGTSGNTIYF,TGTGCCAGCAGCGGGACATCAGGAAACACCATATATTTT
TRBD1,few,TRBV5-1,TRBJ1-2,CASSLTSGGRGYTF,TGCGCCAGCAGCTTGACCTCAGGGGGCCGTGGCTACACCTTC
-,-,TRBV14,TRBJ1-2,CASSQDSGSNYGYTF,TGTGCCAGCAGCCAAGATTCAGGGTCCAACTATGGCTACACCTTC
-,-,TRBV19,TRBJ1-1,CASSIVGPWTEAFF,TGTGCCAGTAGTATAGTGGGGCCCTGGACGGAAGCTTTCTTT
TRBD2,-,TRBV11-2,TRBJ2-2,CASSHLAEVNTGELFF,TGTGCCAGCTCTCATCTAGCGGAGGTGAACACCGGGGAGCTGTTTTTT
-,-,TRBV19,TRBJ2-1,CASSMSREERIEFF,TGTGCCAGTAGTATGAGCAGGGAGGAGCGGATAGAGTTCTTC
-,-,TRBV5-1,TRBJ2-5,CASSLGLLAASPRETQYF,TGCGCCAGCAGCTTGGGTTTATTAGCGGCTTCACCCCGGGAGACCCAGTACTTC
-,-,TRBV2,TRBJ2-5,CASSERAQGGTQYF,TGTGCCAGCAGTGAACGGGCCCAGGGGGGGACCCAGTACTTC
TRBD2,-,TRBV7-7,TRBJ2-5,CASSFVAGEQTQYF,TGTGCCAGCAGCTTCGTAGCGGGAGAACAGACCCAGTACTTC
-,-,TRBV7-8,TRBJ1-2,CASSPHGTYYTF,TGTGCCAGCAGCCCGCACGGGACATACTACACCTTC
TRBD2,-,TRBV7-2,TRBJ2-2,CASSLAGTSGGARLFF,TGTGCCAGCAGCTTAGCGGGGACTAGCGGGGGAGCCAGGCTGTTTTTT
-,-,TRBV10-1,TRBJ1-1,CASSECGAFVPLNTEAFF,TGCGCCAGCAGTGAATGTGGGGCCTTTGTACCGTTGAACACTGAAGCTTTCTTT
TRBD1,-,TRBV7-9,TRBJ2-1,CASSSGQGIGNEQFF,TGTGCCAGCAGCTCCGGACAGGGGATAGGAAATGAGCAGTTCTTC
TRBD1,-,TRBV11-3,TRBJ2-7,CASSPRDREYEQYF,TGTGCCAGCAGCCCTCGGGACAGGGAGTACGAGCAGTACTTC
-,-,TRBV29-1,TRBJ1-2,CSVDAGRTYGYTF,TGCAGCGTTGATGCAGGGAGGACCTATGGCTACACCTTC
-,few,TRBV6-1,TRBJ1-2,CASSEAAPVSHGYTF,TGTGCCAGCAGTGAAGCCGCCCCAGTATCCCATGGCTACACCTTC
TRBD1,-,TRBV19,TRBJ2-5,CASSIGQGQETQYF,TGTGCCAGTAGTATAGGACAGGGCCAAGAGACCCAGTACTTC
-,-,TRBV29-1,TRBJ2-2,CSVELSTDNTGELFF,TGCAGCGTTGAGCTATCGACAGACAACACCGGGGAGCTGTTTTTT
TRBD2,-,TRBV29-1,TRBJ2-3,CSVLRLASGRAGGDTQYF,TGCAGCGTTCTTAGATTAGCTAGCGGGAGGGCCGGGGGAGATACGCAGTATTTT
-,-,TRBV5-1,TRBJ1-1,CASSLGQRNTEAFF,TGCGCCAGCAGCTTGGGACAGAGAAACACTGAAGCTTTCTTT
-,once,TRBV29-1,TRBJ1-1,CSAGQLNTEAFF,TGCAGCGCTGGACAGCTGAACACTGAAGCTTTCTTT
-,-,TRBV5-8,TRBJ1-2,CASSLEGGMNYGYTF,TGTGCCAGCAGCTTGGAGGGGGGGATGAACTATGGCTACACCTTC
-,few,TRBV10-2,TRBJ1-2,CASGGVNYGYTF,TGCGCCAGCGGGGGGGTTAACTATGGCTACACCTTC
TRBD2,once,TRBV2,TRBJ2-1,CASRTSGSSSEQFF,TGTGCCAGCAGGACGAGCGGGAGTTCTTCTGAGCAGTTCTTC
TRBD2,once,TRBV18,TRBJ2-3,CASSSRTSGSTDTQYF,TGTGCCAGCTCATCAAGGACTAGCGGGAGCACAGATACGCAGTATTTT
TRBD1,once,TRBV7-2,TRBJ1-4,CASSSPGTGIEKLFF,TGTGCCAGCAGCTCACCCGGGACAGGGATCGAAAAACTGTTTTTT
-,-,TRBV30,TRBJ2-4,CAWSVRRTGGNIQYF,TGTGCCTGGAGTGTTAGGCGGACCGGGGGAAACATTCAGTACTTC
-,-,TRBV9,TRBJ2-2,CASSVELERRAGELFF,TGTGCCAGCAGCGTAGAACTAGAACGTCGCGCCGGGGAGCTGTTTTTT
TRBD1,once,TRBV5-1,TRBJ2-6,CASSLARGLGANVLTF,TGCGCCAGCAGCTTGGCGAGGGGGCTCGGGGCCAACGTCCTGACTTTC
TRBD2,-,TRBV5-4,TRBJ2-1,CASSLGGLAGRNEQFF,TGTGCCAGCAGCTTGGGGGGTCTAGCGGGAAGGAATGAGCAGTTCTTC
TRBD2,-,TRBV10-2,TRBJ2-5,CASSEPGTSQETQYF,TGCGCCAGCAGTGAACCCGGGACTAGCCAAGAGACCCAGTACTTC
-,-,TRBV6-1,TRBJ2-7,CASSEARSYEQYF,TGTGCCAGCAGTGAAGCCCGGAGCTACGAGCAGTACTTC
-,-,TRBV7-8,TRBJ1-1,CASNPTQGTEAFF,TGTGCCAGCAACCCGACTCAGGGGACTGAAGCTTTCTTT
TRBD1,-,TRBV5-6,TRBJ1-2,CASSQDTGGGFYGYTF,TGTGCCAGCAGCCAAGACACAGGGGGCGGCTTTTATGGCTACACCTTC